This T cell receptor (beta chain) was identified during a study of shared clonotypes between healthy human individuals. Broader study findings: Non-shared clonotypes had lower generation probabilities than clonotypes shared by all four sorted-subset donors. An expected dependence of interdonor clonotype sharing on sequencing depth was noted.

Donors comprised healthy HIV-negative adults lacking recent acute infections or vaccinations. As to this clone: Its antigen remains unknown.

Sequenced by immunoSEQ multiplex PCR; TCRdb stores in-frame clones only, minus some. The data hold 950,000 to 1,300,000 clones, with about three quarters observed a single time. The receptor comes from a man aged 18 to 35 in good health. Material for sequencing was memory CD4+ T cells sorted from blood. Regarding subset: CD45RA-negative fraction.

CDR3 region: CASSVGAMDNTIYF. The CDR3 DNA sequence: TGTGCCAGCAGCGTAGGGGCTATGGATAACACCATATATTTT. The gene calls are TRBV9 and TRBJ1-3; D gene unclear. Germline-derived CDR1 and CDR2 are SGDLS and YYNGEE. The CDR3 loop spans 14 amino acids. The V gene lost 0 bases and the J gene lost 7 bases, with 11 bases spanning the gap.